The clone carrying this T cell receptor (beta chain) has a single count. Only in-frame clones appear in the TCRdb table, and some are missing; sequencing was by immunoSEQ multiplex PCR. The table shows 200,000 or so clones, with less than 90% occurring only once. The CDR3 sequence is 15 residues long. Trimming cost V 0 bases and J 4 bases, with 13 bases left between them. The germline V gene has CDR1 SGHDT and CDR2 YYEEEE. These data originate in a study of cytomegalovirus exposure and HLA in healthy donors. Sample: PBMCs. The chain recombines TRBV5-6 with TRBJ2-5, with D perhaps matching TRBD2 (6 bases). The receptor's source is a woman between 18 and 29 years old in good health and CMV-seronegative. The CDR3 reads CASSLARGHGETQYF. CDR3 DNA: TGTGCCAGCAGCTTGGCGCGGGGCCATGGAGAGACCCAGTACTTC.